This T cell receptor beta chain comes out of a study of blood T cell repertoires in COVID-19. Overall study context: From T cells, B-cell-depleted T cells, or PBMCs came the material, which was cDNA or gDNA.

After removal of 5 bases from V and 0 bases from J, the junction contained 3 bases not matched to a gene. The germline gives CDR1 GTSNPN, CDR2 SVGIG (reference sequence). There are 14 residues in the CDR3. Assay: immunoSEQ multiplex PCR; the TCRdb copy retains only in-frame clones and omits some. The sample yields 150,000 to 200,000 clones, around 76% seen once. The receptor was isolated from a woman aged 45 to 65 with acute COVID-19. The sample comprised PBMCs or T cells enriched from blood (not recorded which). J is TRBJ1-5 and V is TRBV30; TRBD1 matches 8 bases. The CDR3 loop is CAWSGQASNQPQHF. The CDR3 nucleotides are TGTGCCTGGTCGGGACAGGCTAGCAATCAGCCCCAGCATTTT.